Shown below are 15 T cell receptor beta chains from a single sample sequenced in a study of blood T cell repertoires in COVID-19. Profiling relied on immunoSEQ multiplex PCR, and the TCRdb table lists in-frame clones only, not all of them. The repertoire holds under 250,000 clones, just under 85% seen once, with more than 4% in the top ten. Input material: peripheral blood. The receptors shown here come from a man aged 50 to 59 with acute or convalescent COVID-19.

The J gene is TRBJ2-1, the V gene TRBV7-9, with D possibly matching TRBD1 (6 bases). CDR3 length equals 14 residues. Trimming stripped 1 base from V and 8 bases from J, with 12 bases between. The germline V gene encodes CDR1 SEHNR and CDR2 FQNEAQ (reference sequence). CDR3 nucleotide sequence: TGTGCCAGCAGCTTAGTGGGGGCGGGCGATGAGCAGTTCTTC. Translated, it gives CASSLVGAGDEQFF.

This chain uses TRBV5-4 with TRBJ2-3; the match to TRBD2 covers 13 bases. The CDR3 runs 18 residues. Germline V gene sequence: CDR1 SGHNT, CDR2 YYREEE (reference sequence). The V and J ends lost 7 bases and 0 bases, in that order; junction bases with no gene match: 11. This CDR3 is CASGPGLAGAISTDTQYF. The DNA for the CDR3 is TGTGCCAGCGGTCCTGGACTAGCGGGGGCTATAAGCACAGATACGCAGTATTTT. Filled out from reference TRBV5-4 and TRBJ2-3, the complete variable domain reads ETGVTQSPTHLIKTRGQQVTLRCSSQSGHNTVSWYQQALGQGPQFIFQYYREEENGRGNFPPRFSGLQFPNYSSELNVNALELDDSALYLCASGPGLAGAISTDTQYFGPGTRLTVL.

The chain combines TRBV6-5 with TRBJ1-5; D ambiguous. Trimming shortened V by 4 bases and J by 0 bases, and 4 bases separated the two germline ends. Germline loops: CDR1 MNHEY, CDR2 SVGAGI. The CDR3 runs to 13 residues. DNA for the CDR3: TGTGCCAGCAGTTCCCATAGCAATCAGCCCCAGCATTTT. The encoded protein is CASSSHSNQPQHF.

The CDR3 nucleotides read TGTGCCAGCAGGCCAATAGGGGAACTGCAAGAGACCCAGTACTTC. Translated, it gives CASRPIGELQETQYF. The chain joins TRBV3-1 (or the pseudogene TRBV3-2) to TRBJ2-5, with D possibly TRBD1 on 5 matching bases. There are 15 residues in the CDR3. Trimming stripped 6 bases from V and 2 bases from J, with 16 bases between. CDR1 and CDR2 (germline): LGHDT, YNNKEL (reference sequence).

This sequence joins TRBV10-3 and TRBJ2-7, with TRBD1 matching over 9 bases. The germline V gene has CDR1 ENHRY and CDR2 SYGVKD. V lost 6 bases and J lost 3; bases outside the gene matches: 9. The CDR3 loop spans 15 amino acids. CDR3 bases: TGTGCCATCAGGGAAACCGGGACAGGGAACTACGAGCAGTACTTC. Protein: CAIRETGTGNYEQYF.

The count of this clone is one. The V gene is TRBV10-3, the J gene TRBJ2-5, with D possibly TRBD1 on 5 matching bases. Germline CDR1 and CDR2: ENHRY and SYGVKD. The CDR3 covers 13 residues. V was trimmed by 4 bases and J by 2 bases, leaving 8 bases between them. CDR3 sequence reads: CAISATEQETQYF. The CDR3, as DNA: TGTGCCATCAGTGCGACAGAGCAAGAGACCCAGTACTTC.

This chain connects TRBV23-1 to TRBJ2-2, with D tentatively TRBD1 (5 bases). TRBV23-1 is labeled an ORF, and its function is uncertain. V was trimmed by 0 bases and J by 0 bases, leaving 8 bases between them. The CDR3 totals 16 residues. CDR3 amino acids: CASSQSPGPNTGELFF. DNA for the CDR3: TGCGCCAGCAGTCAATCGCCAGGGCCGAACACCGGGGAGCTGTTTTTT.

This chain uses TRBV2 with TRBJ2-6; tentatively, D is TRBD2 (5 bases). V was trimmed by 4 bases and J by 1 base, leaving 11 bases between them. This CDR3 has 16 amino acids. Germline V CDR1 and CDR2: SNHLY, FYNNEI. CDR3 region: CASSGGLDSGANVLTF. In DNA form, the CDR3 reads TGTGCCAGCAGTGGAGGGCTGGATTCTGGGGCCAACGTCCTGACTTTC. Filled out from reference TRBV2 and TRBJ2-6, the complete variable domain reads EPEVTQTPSHQVTQMGQEVILRCVPISNHLYFYWYRQILGQKVEFLVSFYNNEISEKSEIFDDQFSVERPDGSNFTLKIRSTKLEDSAMYFCASSGGLDSGANVLTFGAGSRLTVL.

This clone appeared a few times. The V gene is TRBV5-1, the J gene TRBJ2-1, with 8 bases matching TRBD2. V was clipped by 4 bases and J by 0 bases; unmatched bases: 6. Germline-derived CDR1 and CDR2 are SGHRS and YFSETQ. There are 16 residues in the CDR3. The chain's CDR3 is CASSLTAGGSYNEQFF. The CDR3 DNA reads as TGCGCCAGCAGCCTAACTGCGGGGGGCTCCTACAATGAGCAGTTCTTC.

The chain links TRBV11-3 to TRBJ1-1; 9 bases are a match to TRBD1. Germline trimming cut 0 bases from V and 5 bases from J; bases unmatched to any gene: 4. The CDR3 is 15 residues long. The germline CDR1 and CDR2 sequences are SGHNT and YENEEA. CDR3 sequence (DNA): TGTGCCAGCAGCTTAGAGACAGGGACAGGGACTGAAGCTTTCTTT. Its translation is CASSLETGTGTEAFF.

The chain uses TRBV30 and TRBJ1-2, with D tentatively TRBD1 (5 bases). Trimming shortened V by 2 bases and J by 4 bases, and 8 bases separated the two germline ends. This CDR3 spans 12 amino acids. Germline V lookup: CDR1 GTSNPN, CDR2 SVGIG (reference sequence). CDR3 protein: CAWSPQGYGYTF. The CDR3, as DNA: TGTGCCTGGAGTCCTCAGGGCTATGGCTACACCTTC.

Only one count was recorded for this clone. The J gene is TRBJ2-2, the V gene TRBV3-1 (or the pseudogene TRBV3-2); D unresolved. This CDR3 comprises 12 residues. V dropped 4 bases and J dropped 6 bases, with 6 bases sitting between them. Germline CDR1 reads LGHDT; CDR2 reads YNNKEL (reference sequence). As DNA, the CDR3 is TGTGCCAGCAGCCGCTCGGCCGGGGAGCTGTTTTTT. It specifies CASSRSAGELFF.

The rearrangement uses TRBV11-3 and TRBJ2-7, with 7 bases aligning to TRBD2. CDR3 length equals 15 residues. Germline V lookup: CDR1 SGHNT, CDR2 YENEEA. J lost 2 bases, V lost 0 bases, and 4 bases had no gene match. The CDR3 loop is CASSLEGLQAYEQYF. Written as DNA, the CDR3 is TGTGCCAGCAGCTTAGAGGGACTACAGGCCTACGAGCAGTACTTC.

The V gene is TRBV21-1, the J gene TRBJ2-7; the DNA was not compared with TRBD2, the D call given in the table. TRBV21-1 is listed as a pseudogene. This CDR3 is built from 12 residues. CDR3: CASSLVPLLEYF. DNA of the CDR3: TGTGCCAGCAGCCTCGTCCCTTTACTGGAGTACTTC.

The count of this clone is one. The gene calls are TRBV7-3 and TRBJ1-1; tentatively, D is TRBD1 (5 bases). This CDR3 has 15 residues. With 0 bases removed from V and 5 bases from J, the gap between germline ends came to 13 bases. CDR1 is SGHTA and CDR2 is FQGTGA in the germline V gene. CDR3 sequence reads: CASSLTVQKGTEAFF. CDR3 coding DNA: TGTGCCAGCAGCTTAACGGTACAGAAGGGGACTGAAGCTTTCTTT.